The next 9 T cell receptor beta chains were all read from a single sample in a study of beta chain features in type 1 diabetes. TCRB transcripts that were expressed got sequenced, as all of the isolated RNA had been reverse transcribed. Only in-frame clones appear in the TCRdb table, and some are missing; sequencing was by immunoSEQ multiplex PCR. The sample gives around 690,000 clones, 9.5% to 15% of which show up once; more than 0.1% is in the top ten. Regarding the study as a whole: Patients with Type 1 diabetes showed moderately but significantly shorter TCRB CDR3s in all four CD4+ subsets.

These receptors' targets are unknown. Sequenced sample: naive CD4+ T cells from blood. These receptors were taken from a young man with type 1 diabetes.

This clone was detected a few times. The V and J genes are TRBV29-1 and TRBJ2-1, with D tentatively TRBD2 (5 bases). Trimming removed 4 bases at V and 4 bases at J, with 11 bases between. There are 13 residues in the CDR3. Germline loops: CDR1 SQVTM, CDR2 ANQGSEA. The CDR3 nucleotides are TGCAGCGTTGGTGACGGGGTGTACAATGAGCAGTTCTTC. Protein sequence: CSVGDGVYNEQFF.

This clone was counted at least ten times. The chain recombines TRBV28 with TRBJ1-2, with TRBD1 as a possible D gene (5 bases). Germline assignment: CDR1 MDHEN and CDR2 SYDVKM. CDR3 size: 14 residues. The V end was cut by 5 bases, the J end by 5 bases, with 15 bases between. This chain's CDR3 is CASSLPIQGYGYTF. In DNA, the CDR3 is TGTGCCAGCAGTCTCCCGATTCAGGGTTATGGCTACACCTTC.

This chain uses TRBV30 with TRBJ1-6; 7 bases agree with TRBD1. The germline V gene has CDR1 GTSNPN and CDR2 SVGIG (reference sequence). V shed 1 base, J shed 5 bases, and the junction held 11 bases outside the gene matches. This CDR3 comprises 17 residues. CDR3 sequence: CAWSAPGQSLNNSPLHF. The CDR3 DNA follows: TGTGCCTGGAGTGCGCCGGGACAGAGTTTAAATAATTCACCCCTCCACTTT.

J is TRBJ2-7 and V is TRBV4-3; D gene uncertain. This CDR3 comprises 13 residues. The germline V gene has CDR1 LGHNA and CDR2 YSLEER. Trimming took 1 base from V and 7 from J, leaving 11 bases between them. In DNA, the CDR3 is TGCGCCAGCAGCCAAGGACCCGGCGAGGAGCAGTACTTC. Its protein product is CASSQGPGEEQYF.

This clone was seen a handful of times. The rearrangement joins TRBV5-4 to TRBJ2-1; 8 nucleotides match TRBD2. The CDR3 length is 15 residues. From germline, CDR1 is SGHNT and CDR2 YYREEE (reference sequence). V lost 3 bases, J lost 10 bases, and 12 bases stayed unmatched. For the CDR3, the DNA is TGTGCCAGCAGCTACGGGACTGGACGCGGGGGGGAGCAGTTCTTC. Translating it yields CASSYGTGRGGEQFF.

The chain carries TRBV4-2 and TRBJ1-4, with unresolved D. Germline V lookup: CDR1 LGHNA, CDR2 YNFKEQ. The CDR3 sequence is 14 residues long. Deletions cut 0 bases from V and 10 bases from J, with 12 bases between. The CDR3 loop reads CASSQDSWSGKLFF. CDR3 DNA sequence: TGTGCCAGCAGCCAAGACTCGTGGAGCGGAAAACTGTTTTTT.

This clone was detected only a few times. The chain combines TRBV4-2 with TRBJ2-2; weak D call: TRBD2 (7 bases). The V end lost 4 bases, the J end lost 6 bases, and 18 bases lay between the germline ends. There are 16 residues in the CDR3. Germline assignment: CDR1 LGHNA and CDR2 YNFKEQ. CDR3 DNA sequence: TGTGCCAGCAGCCCGGTGGGGCAGGGGAGGGCCGGGGAGCTGTTTTTT. Amino acids: CASSPVGQGRAGELFF.

The chain uses TRBV9 and TRBJ2-2; perhaps TRBD1 as D (6 bases). Germline V gene lookup returns CDR1 SGDLS and CDR2 YYNGEE. The V gene lost 4 bases and the J gene lost 0 bases, with 13 bases spanning the gap. This CDR3 is 16 amino acids long. CDR3: CASSPRTATNTGELFF. CDR3 coding DNA: TGTGCCAGCAGCCCCCGGACAGCAACGAACACCGGGGAGCTGTTTTTT.

J is TRBJ1-6 and V is TRBV15; the D is unclear. Germline values: CDR1 LNHNV, CDR2 YYDKDF (reference sequence). With 1 base removed from V and 9 bases from J, the gap between germline ends came to 19 bases. There are 17 residues in the CDR3. DNA of the CDR3: TGTGCCACCAGCAGAGGACCGGACCCAACCGGGAGTTCACCCCTCCACTTT. Amino acids: CATSRGPDPTGSSPLHF.